A selection of T cell receptor beta chains follows, all from one sample in a study of blood T cells in healthy people across ages. TCRdb processed the 5' RACE reads anew with MiXCR; each CDR3 protein has one entry. The profile shows roughly 730,000 distinct CDR3 sequences, around 50% of them singletons. The sample taken for sequencing was blood. Receptors were obtained from a man aged 40-55 years in good health. Both conserved end residues are part of each CDR3. The D gene is left open where the match is weak. Clone size appears in some rows only: once, few, many, or a class for an expanded clone.

v_gene	j_gene	abundance	d_gene	CDR3nt	CDR3aa
TRBV7-2	TRBJ2-7	.	TRBD2	TGTGCCAGCAGCCATGGGTCTAGCGGGAGGGCCCTGAACGAGCAGTACTTC	CASSHGSSGRALNEQYF
TRBV7-2	TRBJ2-7	.	.	TGTGCCAGCAGCTTATGGACATCCTACGAGCAGTACTTC	CASSLWTSYEQYF
TRBV18	TRBJ2-6	.	TRBD2	TGTGCCAGTGGCGTTAGCGGGAGGGCCATTGGGGCCAACGTCCTGACTTTC	CASGVSGRAIGANVLTF
TRBV4-2	TRBJ2-5	.	TRBD2	TGTGCCAGCAGCCCGCAAGCATCCGGAGCGGGGGGGAAAGAGACCCAGTACTTC	CASSPQASGAGGKETQYF
TRBV27	TRBJ2-5	.	TRBD2	TGTGCCAGCCTACCTAAACCGGGACTAGCGGGAGCCCGGGGAGAGACCCAGTACTTC	CASLPKPGLAGARGETQYF
TRBV29-1	TRBJ2-3	.	TRBD1	TGCAGCCTTGGGGTGGGGACAGCTGACACAGATACGCAGTATTTT	CSLGVGTADTDTQYF
TRBV12-3/TRBV12-4	TRBJ2-5	.	TRBD2	TGTGCCAGCAGTTTAGAGGGGGCGGGGGGGCAAGAGACCCAGTACTTC	CASSLEGAGGQETQYF
TRBV3-1	TRBJ2-2	once	TRBD1	TGTGCCAGCAGCAGACATGGGACAGGTAGGACCGGGGAGCTGTTTTTT	CASSRHGTGRTGELFF
TRBV6-1	TRBJ1-5	.	.	TGTGCCACCAGGTCCACACCCGCCGCATTGGCCAATCAGCCCCAGCATTTT	CATRSTPAALANQPQHF
TRBV4-3	TRBJ2-1	.	.	TGCGCCAACAGCCAAGATGCAGGGGGAGGCTACAATGAGCAGTTCTTC	CANSQDAGGGYNEQFF
TRBV6-5	TRBJ2-3	few	.	TGTGCCAGCAGTTACATCGGCGGGGAAAACACAGATACGCAGTATTTT	CASSYIGGENTDTQYF
TRBV20-1	TRBJ2-3	many	.	TGCAGTGCTAGGCCCTCCACAGATACGCAGTATTTT	CSARPSTDTQYF
TRBV3-1	TRBJ1-2	many	TRBD1	TGTGCCAGTACCGGGACAGGGCGACGTGACTATGGCTACACCTTC	CASTGTGRRDYGYTF
TRBV6-4	TRBJ2-7	.	TRBD2	TGTGCCAGCAGTGACTTTAGCGGGGGCTACAATGAGCAGTACTTC	CASSDFSGGYNEQYF
TRBV28	TRBJ2-7	.	TRBD1	TGTGCCAGCAGCATGAGCCAGGGGGACTCCTACGAGCAGTACTTC	CASSMSQGDSYEQYF
TRBV7-2	TRBJ1-1	.	.	TGTGCCAGCAGCTTAGTCCAGGGCGTAACTGAAGCTTTCTTT	CASSLVQGVTEAFF
TRBV20-1	TRBJ1-6	few	.	TGCAGTGCTAGACAGGATAATTCACCCCTCCACTTT	CSARQDNSPLHF
TRBV7-2	TRBJ2-5	.	.	TGTGCCAGCAGCTTAGCCATTACATCCCAAGAGACCCAGTACTTC	CASSLAITSQETQYF
TRBV28	TRBJ1-2	.	TRBD1	TGTGCCACCACTACAGCCGGGACAGTCTATGGCTACACCTTC	CATTTAGTVYGYTF
TRBV28	TRBJ1-2	.	.	TGTGCCAGCACCCGTCGGGGCGCGGACTATGGCTACACCTTC	CASTRRGADYGYTF
TRBV21-1	TRBJ2-3	.	.	TGTCGCACAATTCGGGCGAGCACAGATACGCAGTATTTT	CRTIRASTDTQYF
TRBV7-2	TRBJ2-1	once	.	TGTGCCAGCAGCTTTAGCTTGAATGAGCAGTTCTTC	CASSFSLNEQFF
TRBV15	TRBJ2-3	.	.	TGTGCCACCAGCAGGGACTATCAGGGGGGAACAGATACGCAGTATTTT	CATSRDYQGGTDTQYF
TRBV20-1	TRBJ1-5	few	.	TGCAGTGCTAGAGGAGTCTCGACAGGTAGGATTGGCAATCAGCCCCAGCATTTT	CSARGVSTGRIGNQPQHF
TRBV5-6	TRBJ2-2	.	.	TGTGCCAGCAGCTTCGGTGGGGTGTACACCGGGGAGCTGTTTTTT	CASSFGGVYTGELFF
TRBV15	TRBJ2-6	few	.	TGTGCCACCAGCAGAGTGTCTGGGGCCAACGTCCTGACTTTC	CATSRVSGANVLTF
TRBV7-8	TRBJ2-7	.	.	TGTGCCAGCAGCCTACTAGCCCAGTCCGACGAGCAGTACTTC	CASSLLAQSDEQYF
TRBV7-2	TRBJ2-3	.	.	TGTGCCAGCAGCTTACGCGGCGCAGATACGCAGTATTTT	CASSLRGADTQYF
TRBV6-2/TRBV6-3	TRBJ2-1	many	.	TGTGCCAGCAAACCCGGGGGTAAGGTCTCCTACAATGAGCAGTTCTTC	CASKPGGKVSYNEQFF
TRBV20-1	TRBJ1-2	.	.	TGCAGTGCTAGAGATCAGTGGTGGGGTCAAGCATCTTATGGCTACACCTTC	CSARDQWWGQASYGYTF
TRBV20-1	TRBJ2-4	many	.	TGCAGTGCTAGCGGGGTTGGAAACATTCAGTACTTC	CSASGVGNIQYF
TRBV20-1	TRBJ2-7	.	TRBD2	TGCAGTGCTAGCGGGGGGGTTCGGGATGAGCAGTACTTC	CSASGGVRDEQYF
TRBV3-1	TRBJ2-7	.	.	TGTGCCAGCAGCCAAGGCCCTGGGGTCCAAGCTTCCGAGCAGTACTTC	CASSQGPGVQASEQYF
TRBV7-2	TRBJ1-4	few	.	TGTGCCAGCAGCGGAGGGCCACCGGGTCTCGGAACTAATGAAAAACTGTTTTTT	CASSGGPPGLGTNEKLFF
TRBV7-3	TRBJ2-2	.	.	TGTGCCAGCAGCGCCCCGCCCCGGCAGGACTACACCGGGGAGCTGTTTTTT	CASSAPPRQDYTGELFF
TRBV29-1	TRBJ1-2	.	.	TGCAGCGTTGTAATCGCGGCAGGCTCTAACTATGGCTACACCTTC	CSVVIAAGSNYGYTF
TRBV27	TRBJ2-3	few	.	TGTGCCACCCGAGGGGTCGCGTACACAGATACGCAGTATTTT	CATRGVAYTDTQYF
TRBV9	TRBJ1-2	.	.	TGTGCCAGCAGCGTAAAAGGGGCCGGCTACACCTTC	CASSVKGAGYTF
TRBV27	TRBJ2-6	many	.	TGTGCCAGCAGTTTAACTGGGGCCAACGTCCTGACTTTC	CASSLTGANVLTF
TRBV7-9	TRBJ2-2	.	.	TGTGCCAGCACATGGGACTCGATGAACACCGGGGAGCTGTTTTTT	CASTWDSMNTGELFF
TRBV12-3/TRBV12-4	TRBJ1-4	.	.	TGTGCCAGCAACCTAGGGGCAGGAGGCAATGAAAAACTGTTTTTT	CASNLGAGGNEKLFF
TRBV6-5	TRBJ2-1	few	TRBD2	TGTGCCAGCTACTCGCGACGGACTAGCGGTTACAATGAGCAGTTCTTC	CASYSRRTSGYNEQFF
TRBV6-6	TRBJ2-7	.	.	TGTGCCACCTACGCGACAGCGGGCTACGAGCAGTACTTC	CATYATAGYEQYF
TRBV6-5	TRBJ2-7	.	.	TGTGCCAGCAGTTACTCCCGGGCAGGGGTCTACGAGCAGTACTTC	CASSYSRAGVYEQYF
TRBV7-3	TRBJ2-1	.	.	TGTGCCAGCAGCTCGATCAGGGAGGATGAGCAGTTCTTC	CASSSIREDEQFF
TRBV7-2	TRBJ2-4	once	.	TGTGCCAGCAGTTGGGACATTATGAGCAAAAACATTCAGTACTTC	CASSWDIMSKNIQYF